This entry concerns a single TCR beta chain. The antigen is not known. The sample is drawn from a study of T cell responses to AZD1222 COVID-19 vaccine. Using immunoSEQ multiplex PCR, the repertoire was profiled, and TCRdb retains in-frame clones only, with some absent. The table records about 110,000 clones, 86% of them present only once. General study findings and limits: There were vaccine-associated CD4 TCRs across spike, dominant at 160-218 and 743-854.

Germline V CDR1 and CDR2: SSHAT, FNYEAQ (reference sequence). V lost 5 bases, J lost 7 bases, and 21 bases lay in between. The CDR3 length is 16 residues. This specimen consisted of peripheral blood, obtained on day 0 of AZD1222 vaccination. The source is an adult in good health. The chain joins TRBV7-7 to TRBJ2-1; a possible D gene is TRBD1 (7 bases). The CDR3 sequence: CASSPSGGAGQNEQFF. The CDR3 DNA reads TGTGCCAGCAGCCCCTCAGGGGGAGCGGGTCAAAATGAGCAGTTCTTC.